This T cell receptor (beta chain) came from a study of cytomegalovirus exposure and HLA in healthy donors. Notes on the study in general: Relative to equally common others, HLA-associated TCR beta chains showed greater clonal expansion in a later analysis.

Worth noting for this clone: The antigen is undetermined.

There are 14 residues in the CDR3. Germline CDR1 is MDHEN and CDR2 is SYDVKM. Trimming removed 2 bases from V and 7 bases from J, with 11 bases in between. PCR amplification relied on 60 Vbeta primers (plus 13 Jbeta primers). Some clones are missing from TCRdb's copy, which holds only in-frame ones; the method was immunoSEQ multiplex PCR. This table has about 170,000 clones, approximately 78% appearing once. The sample comprised PBMCs. This clonotype was sampled from a young woman in good health and CMV-seronegative. The V and J genes are TRBV28 and TRBJ1-4; D not resolved. CDR3 amino acids: CASSLNYSPEKLFF. CDR3 bases: TGTGCCAGCAGTTTAAATTACTCTCCTGAAAAACTGTTTTTT.